A selection of T cell receptor beta chains follows, all from one sample in a study of blood T cell repertoires in COVID-19. Method: immunoSEQ multiplex PCR; TCRdb's copy keeps in-frame clones and lacks some. The sample lists 200,000 to 250,000 clones, less than 85% occurring once. Sequencing input: peripheral blood. Receptor source: a woman aged 80 or over with COVID-19, enrolled during active disease. CDR3s leave out the opening cysteine and the closing phenylalanine or tryptophan. Fields, in order: J gene, V gene, clone size, CDR3 protein. Clone size, where shown, is once, few, many, or a class for clones that have expanded.

j_gene: TRBJ1-2
v_gene: TRBV12-3/TRBV12-4
abundance: once
CDR3aa: ASSPPGGGYT

j_gene: TRBJ2-5
v_gene: TRBV5-4
abundance: NA
CDR3aa: ASSLGAGKGETQY

j_gene: TRBJ1-5
v_gene: TRBV28
abundance: NA
CDR3aa: ASSYGSRASNQPQH

j_gene: TRBJ1-6
v_gene: TRBV7-2
abundance: few
CDR3aa: ASSPGPGNNSPLH

j_gene: TRBJ1-2
v_gene: TRBV3-1/TRBV3-2
abundance: once
CDR3aa: ASSPDRVYGYT

j_gene: TRBJ2-1
v_gene: TRBV27
abundance: once
CDR3aa: ASSLPGLGGTGEQF

j_gene: TRBJ2-2
v_gene: TRBV28
abundance: NA
CDR3aa: ASQEVGGELF

j_gene: TRBJ2-7
v_gene: TRBV6-5
abundance: NA
CDR3aa: ASSLGLAGAGEQY

j_gene: TRBJ1-2
v_gene: TRBV19
abundance: NA
CDR3aa: ASRNPPEDFT

j_gene: TRBJ1-4
v_gene: TRBV5-3
abundance: NA
CDR3aa: ARSPPRQVRNEKLF

j_gene: TRBJ1-1
v_gene: TRBV6-5
abundance: NA
CDR3aa: ASRTGTERAF

j_gene: TRBJ1-3
v_gene: TRBV18
abundance: NA
CDR3aa: ASSPPPAGFGGNTIY

j_gene: TRBJ1-2
v_gene: TRBV5-4
abundance: NA
CDR3aa: ASSGGGTGYSWNYGYT

j_gene: TRBJ1-4
v_gene: TRBV5-1
abundance: NA
CDR3aa: ASRLTTGTGGNEKLF

j_gene: TRBJ2-7
v_gene: TRBV2
abundance: NA
CDR3aa: ASGEAGGTYEQY

j_gene: TRBJ2-7
v_gene: TRBV2
abundance: NA
CDR3aa: ASRLDRAPTSGRVYEQY

j_gene: TRBJ1-1
v_gene: TRBV6-5
abundance: few
CDR3aa: ASGSGKATEAF

j_gene: TRBJ1-6
v_gene: TRBV28
abundance: NA
CDR3aa: ASSLPGQINSPLH

j_gene: TRBJ2-2
v_gene: TRBV7-7
abundance: NA
CDR3aa: ASRDRTNTGELF

j_gene: TRBJ2-1
v_gene: TRBV6-6
abundance: few
CDR3aa: ASRGLAGDYEQF

j_gene: TRBJ1-1
v_gene: TRBV6-5
abundance: NA
CDR3aa: ASRGQVNTEAF

j_gene: TRBJ2-1
v_gene: TRBV5-4
abundance: NA
CDR3aa: ASSGATRGTYNEQF

j_gene: TRBJ1-6
v_gene: TRBV9
abundance: few
CDR3aa: ASSTAGTENSPLH

j_gene: TRBJ1-3
v_gene: TRBV27
abundance: NA
CDR3aa: ASSPHTFGLFSGNTIY

j_gene: TRBJ2-2
v_gene: TRBV7-3
abundance: NA
CDR3aa: ASSTPRSGRVNTGELF

j_gene: TRBJ2-7
v_gene: TRBV18
abundance: NA
CDR3aa: ASSPDRGVNEQY

j_gene: TRBJ1-4
v_gene: TRBV3-1/TRBV3-2
abundance: NA
CDR3aa: ASSWTGSNEKLF

j_gene: TRBJ1-1
v_gene: TRBV9
abundance: NA
CDR3aa: ASSPTRDMNTEAF

j_gene: TRBJ1-6
v_gene: TRBV11-2
abundance: NA
CDR3aa: ASTQQGSSSPLH

j_gene: TRBJ1-5
v_gene: TRBV5-1
abundance: NA
CDR3aa: ASSSLGGQPQH

j_gene: TRBJ2-3
v_gene: TRBV5-1
abundance: NA
CDR3aa: ASSLSPSADTQY

j_gene: TRBJ1-5
v_gene: TRBV5-8
abundance: NA
CDR3aa: ASSLGTYQPQH

j_gene: TRBJ2-2
v_gene: TRBV24-1
abundance: NA
CDR3aa: ATSDFGGQGGGGELF

j_gene: TRBJ2-7
v_gene: TRBV5-1
abundance: NA
CDR3aa: ASSMGPGALYEQY

j_gene: TRBJ1-1
v_gene: TRBV6-5
abundance: NA
CDR3aa: ASSYRGMNTEAF

j_gene: TRBJ1-2
v_gene: TRBV3-1/TRBV3-2
abundance: NA
CDR3aa: ASSPPGVNYGYT

j_gene: TRBJ2-1
v_gene: TRBV11-2
abundance: NA
CDR3aa: ASSAGLAGAYNEQF

j_gene: TRBJ1-1
v_gene: TRBV27
abundance: NA
CDR3aa: ASSPGTASRNTEAF

j_gene: TRBJ2-3
v_gene: TRBV19
abundance: NA
CDR3aa: ASSAHMTDTQY

j_gene: TRBJ1-3
v_gene: TRBV15
abundance: NA
CDR3aa: ATGQGGNTIY

j_gene: TRBJ2-1
v_gene: TRBV5-1
abundance: few
CDR3aa: ASSFGGSGEQF

j_gene: TRBJ1-2
v_gene: TRBV4-2
abundance: NA
CDR3aa: ASSQSPENADTLFYGYT

j_gene: TRBJ1-5
v_gene: TRBV2
abundance: NA
CDR3aa: ASSNERALNQPQH

j_gene: TRBJ1-6
v_gene: TRBV5-1
abundance: NA
CDR3aa: ASRGGGLSPLH

j_gene: TRBJ2-1
v_gene: TRBV9
abundance: once
CDR3aa: ASSVGGTGNYNEQF

j_gene: TRBJ1-1
v_gene: TRBV19
abundance: NA
CDR3aa: ASSRQGTTEAF

j_gene: TRBJ2-7
v_gene: TRBV6-5
abundance: NA
CDR3aa: ASEPGQIYEQY

j_gene: TRBJ1-1
v_gene: TRBV6-5
abundance: NA
CDR3aa: ASTNRYTEAF

j_gene: TRBJ2-3
v_gene: TRBV6-5
abundance: NA
CDR3aa: ASSRGGPATDTQY

j_gene: TRBJ2-7
v_gene: TRBV29-1
abundance: NA
CDR3aa: SVHLAGDSYEQY